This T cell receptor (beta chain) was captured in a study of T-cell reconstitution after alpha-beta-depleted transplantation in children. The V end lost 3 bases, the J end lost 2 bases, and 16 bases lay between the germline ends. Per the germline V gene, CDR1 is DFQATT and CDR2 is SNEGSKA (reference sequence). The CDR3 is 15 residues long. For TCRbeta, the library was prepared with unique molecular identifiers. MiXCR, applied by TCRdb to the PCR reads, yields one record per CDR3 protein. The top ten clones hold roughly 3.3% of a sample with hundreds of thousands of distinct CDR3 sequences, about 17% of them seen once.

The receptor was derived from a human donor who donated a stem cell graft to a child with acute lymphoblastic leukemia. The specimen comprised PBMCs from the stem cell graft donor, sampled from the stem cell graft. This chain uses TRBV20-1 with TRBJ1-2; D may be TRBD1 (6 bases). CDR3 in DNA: TGCAGTGCTAGTGGAGGACAGACCGGAAACTATGGCTACACCTTC. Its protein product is CSASGGQTGNYGYTF.